This T cell receptor (beta chain) emerged from a study of Graves' ophthalmopathy and Graves' hyperthyroidism. Amplification from RNA transcripts yielded the TCR beta CDR3 regions. After a first-round RT-PCR with HTBI primers, a second-round multiplex PCR was run. Each CDR3 protein gets one entry after TCRdb re-called the multiplex PCR reads with MiXCR. The sample carries roughly 380,000 distinct CDR3 sequences, about 16% recorded once. Broader study findings: Sensitivity reached 70% to 71% and specificity 72.22% when the model predicted ophthalmopathy progression. An approximately 84% specificity and 85% to 90% sensitivity were achieved by a 13-signature model that separated ophthalmopathy from stable hyperthyroidism.

The CDR3 spans 15 residues. The germline CDR1 and CDR2 sequences are LGHDT and YNNKEL (reference sequence). V lost 2 bases, J lost 5 bases, and 2 bases stayed unmatched. In this sample, this clonotype turned up a few times. Its antigen is unidentified. The hyperthyroidism patients, aged 18 to 65, had been newly diagnosed, with under 2 months' duration. What was sequenced was peripheral blood. The V gene is TRBV3-1, the J gene TRBJ1-6; 8 bases are a match to TRBD1. This receptor was identified in a woman aged 18 to 35 with stable Graves' hyperthyroidism. The CDR3 protein is CASSQQGANNSPLHF. CDR3 nucleotide sequence: TGTGCCAGCAGCCAACAGGGGGCTAATAATTCACCCCTCCACTTT.